These 4 T cell receptor beta chains came from one sample sequenced in a study of blood T cell repertoires in COVID-19. Generated by immunoSEQ multiplex PCR, the TCRdb table keeps only in-frame clones and is missing some. The table shows around 260,000 clones, with about 86% occurring only once. Sequenced input: PBMCs or T cells enriched from blood (not recorded which). The receptor source for this set is a man aged 25-45 years with acute COVID-19.

The J gene is TRBJ2-4, the V gene TRBV10-3; possible D gene TRBD2, 6 bases. V lost 7 bases to trimming and J lost 5 bases, with 12 bases between them. Germline-derived CDR1 and CDR2 are ENHRY and SYGVKD. The CDR3 is made up of 13 amino acids. CDR3 DNA sequence: TGTGCCATCAAAAGCGGAGGGGAAAACATTCAGTACTTC. Protein: CAIKSGGENIQYF.

This chain links TRBV29-1 with TRBJ2-2; 7 bases match TRBD1. This CDR3 spans 16 amino acids. Trimming removed 4 bases from V and 1 base from J; junction bases left unmatched: 9. Germline V gives CDR1 SQVTM, CDR2 ANQGSEA. CDR3 sequence (DNA): TGCAGCGTTGTGGGTTGGGCAGGGGGGAACACCGGGGAGCTGTTTTTT. Protein: CSVVGWAGGNTGELFF.

The V and J genes are TRBV7-9 and TRBJ1-5; D uncertain. Trimming removed 3 bases from V and 5 bases from J, with 8 bases in between. The CDR3 loop spans 13 amino acids. Germline V gene data show CDR1 as SEHNR and CDR2 as FQNEAQ (reference sequence). The chain's CDR3 is CASSFSEYQPQHF. CDR3 in DNA: TGTGCCAGCAGCTTTTCGGAGTATCAGCCCCAGCATTTT.

The J gene is TRBJ2-3, the V gene TRBV7-6, with TRBD1 matching 11 bases. V gave up 1 base and J gave up 6 bases; unmatched junction bases: 3. The CDR3 has 15 amino acids. In germline, CDR1 is SGHVS, CDR2 FNYEAQ. As DNA, the CDR3 is TGTGCCAGCAGCTTAGGGACAGGGGGCGGGGATACGCAGTATTTT. The encoded protein is CASSLGTGGGDTQYF.